The 29 T cell receptor beta chains listed next were all sequenced from one sample in a study of T-cell memory formation after mild COVID-19. TCRdb re-analysed the 5' RACE reads in MiXCR, keeping a single row per CDR3 protein. The table includes roughly 400,000 distinct CDR3 sequences, approximately 24% detected once. The sequencing input was PBMCs or a T cell subset sorted from them (not recorded which). The receptors were gathered from an adult woman who had mild COVID-19 (a few samples of this study predate the infection). Cell type and time point are not known.

The chain is built from TRBV5-1 and TRBJ1-6; 10 bases fit TRBD1. Losses at the gene ends were 4 bases for V and 4 bases for J; bases not matched to a gene: 8. The CDR3 contains 17 residues. Germline V gives CDR1 SGHRS, CDR2 YFSETQ. The CDR3 coding sequence is TGCGCCAGCAGCCCCGTGCCGGGACAGGGGTATAATTCACCCCTCCACTTT. This gives the protein CASSPVPGQGYNSPLHF.

This clonotype was detected a few times. The CDR3 is CASRDTGRPFEQFF. CDR3 in DNA: TGTGCCAGCAGGGATACGGGACGGCCTTTTGAGCAGTTCTTC. The chain uses TRBV7-2 and TRBJ2-1; D may correspond to TRBD1 or TRBD2 (5 bases each). Deletions cut 6 bases from V and 9 bases from J, with 18 bases between. This CDR3 comprises 14 residues. Germline V gives CDR1 SGHTA, CDR2 FQGNSA. Full variable domain (outside the CDR3, taken from reference TRBV7-2 and TRBJ2-1): GAGVSQSPSNKVTEKGKDVELRCDPISGHTALYWYRQSLGQGLEFLIYFQGNSAPDKSGLPSDRFSAERTGGSVSTLTIQRTQQEDSAVYLCASRDTGRPFEQFFGPGTRLTVL.

The genes are TRBV28 and TRBJ2-3; D gene uncertain. V gave up 5 bases and J gave up 2 bases, with 11 bases separating them. Germline-derived CDR1 and CDR2 are MDHEN and SYDVKM. The CDR3 is 14 amino acids. The CDR3 DNA sequence: TGTGCCAGCAGTCCTGACATCGACACAGATACGCAGTATTTT. Translation: CASSPDIDTDTQYF.

The chain recombines TRBV5-1 with TRBJ2-7, with unresolved D. This CDR3 region has 16 residues. Germline CDR1 SGHRS, CDR2 YFSETQ. V lost 0 bases and J 2 bases, leaving 15 bases between the germline ends. The CDR3 is CASSLASSGWAYEQYF. As DNA, the CDR3 is TGCGCCAGCAGCTTGGCCTCATCCGGCTGGGCCTACGAGCAGTACTTC.

V usage is TRBV2 and J usage is TRBJ2-3; no clear D gene. Trimming removed 2 bases at V and 6 bases at J, with 6 bases between. Germline CDR1 is SNHLY and CDR2 is FYNNEI. The CDR3 covers 12 residues. CDR3 DNA sequence: TGTGCCAGCAGTGAAAGGGCGGATACGCAGTATTTT. Translation gives CASSERADTQYF.

This clonotype was found a few times. The rearrangement links TRBV20-1 to TRBJ1-5, with D perhaps TRBD1 (5 bases). The CDR3 is made up of 11 amino acids. The V end was cut by 3 bases, the J end by 8 bases, with 8 bases between. The germline V gene encodes CDR1 DFQATT and CDR2 SNEGSKA (reference sequence). The CDR3 loop is CSARGGEPQHF. CDR3 nucleotides: TGCAGTGCTAGGGGGGGAGAGCCCCAGCATTTT.

The CDR3 nucleotides are TGTGCCAGCAGCTTGACCCAGACTTCGTACAATGAGCAGTTCTTC. Its translation is CASSLTQTSYNEQFF. The V and J genes are TRBV7-3 and TRBJ2-1; D is ambiguous. Germline V gene data show CDR1 as SGHTA and CDR2 as FQGTGA. This CDR3 is built from 15 residues. The ends were cut back, 3 bases at V and 4 bases at J, with 13 bases in the middle. Full variable domain (missing parts from reference TRBV7-3 and TRBJ2-1): GAGVSQTPSNKVTEKGKYVELRCDPISGHTALYWYRQSLGQGPEFLIYFQGTGAADDSGLPNDRFFAVRPEGSVSTLKIQRTERGDSAVYLCASSLTQTSYNEQFFGPGTRLTVL.

In its sample, this clonotype was seen a few times. The chain carries TRBV7-9 and TRBJ1-2; 10 nucleotides match TRBD1. Germline values: CDR1 SEHNR, CDR2 FQNEAQ (reference sequence). The V gene end was trimmed by 4 bases and the J gene end by 2 bases; junction bases not matched to a gene: 7. There are 16 residues in the CDR3. The CDR3 is CASSWLDRGPNYGYTF. The CDR3 DNA is TGTGCCAGCAGCTGGCTCGACAGGGGGCCCAACTATGGCTACACCTTC.

V is TRBV4-2 and J is TRBJ2-7; a weak D match, TRBD2 (6 bases). The ends were cut back, 6 bases at V and 2 bases at J, with 14 bases in the middle. Germline values: CDR1 LGHNA, CDR2 YNFKEQ. The CDR3 extends over 14 amino acids. In DNA, the CDR3 is TGTGCCAGCAGGGCGGAGGGGAGCCCCTACGAGCAGTACTTC. Its translation is CASRAEGSPYEQYF.

The V gene is TRBV4-2, the J gene TRBJ2-7, with 11 bases identical to TRBD2. V lost 3 bases and J lost 0; bases outside the gene matches: 13. CDR3 length equals 19 residues. CDR1 is LGHNA and CDR2 is YNFKEQ in the germline V gene. CDR3 DNA: TGTGCCAGCAGCCATGCCGGAACAATGGGACTAGCGGCCTCCTACGAGCAGTACTTC. Translating it yields CASSHAGTMGLAASYEQYF.

The chain carries TRBV24-1 and TRBJ2-1; 10 bases align to TRBD2. Germline values: CDR1 KGHDR, CDR2 SFDVKD. Trimming at V came to 0 bases and at J to 8 bases, leaving 9 bases not matched to a gene. The CDR3 is made up of 17 amino acids. CDR3 DNA sequence: TGTGCCACCAGTGATTTGACCGGGACTAGCGACCGTCATGAGCAGTTCTTC. It encodes CATSDLTGTSDRHEQFF.

The chain employs TRBV30 and TRBJ2-7; 7 bases are shared with TRBD1. The germline V gene encodes CDR1 GTSNPN and CDR2 SVGIG (reference sequence). This CDR3 is built from 15 residues. V lost 0 bases, J lost 4 bases, and 9 bases stayed unmatched. The CDR3 region is CAWSVSDRPFYEQYF. The CDR3 DNA reads as TGTGCCTGGAGTGTTTCGGACAGGCCCTTTTACGAGCAGTACTTC.

The CDR3 bases are TGTGCCAGCAGTTGGACGGTACGGACCGAGCAGTACTTC. Translating gives CASSWTVRTEQYF. The chain carries TRBV27 and TRBJ2-7; D call uncertain. This CDR3 region has 13 residues. Germline V CDR1 and CDR2: MNHEY, SMNVEV (reference sequence). Trimming shortened V by 4 bases and J by 6 bases, and 13 bases separated the two germline ends.

The chain is built from TRBV7-2 and TRBJ1-5; D might be TRBD1 (6 bases). This CDR3 comprises 15 residues. CDR1 and CDR2 (germline): SGHTA, FQGNSA. The V end was cut by 3 bases, the J end by 6 bases, with 15 bases between. In DNA, the CDR3 is TGTGCCAGCAGCTTCTTACAGGGCTGGGTTCAGCCCCAGCATTTT. Translating gives CASSFLQGWVQPQHF.

In its sample, this clonotype was seen a few times. Possible read error: a much larger clone is one base away. CDR3 sequence: CASSLWQGSYNEQFF. The CDR3, as DNA: TGCGCCAGCAGCTTGTGGCAGGGCTCCTACAATGAGCAGTTCTTC. The V and J genes are TRBV4-1 and TRBJ2-1, with D maybe TRBD1 (5 bases). With 5 bases removed from V and 0 bases from J, the gap between germline ends came to 11 bases. CDR3 length equals 15 residues. Germline V gives CDR1 MGHRA, CDR2 YSYEKL.

In this sample, this clonotype turned up a few times. This chain links TRBV20-1 with TRBJ2-3, with D tentatively TRBD1 (6 bases). CDR3 length: 14 residues. The germline gives CDR1 DFQATT, CDR2 SNEGSKA (reference sequence). Trimming left V 1 base short and J 5 bases short, with 13 bases between. CDR3 sequence (DNA): TGCAGTGCTAGAGTGGGAAGGGGACAAGATACGCAGTATTTT. Its protein is CSARVGRGQDTQYF.

The chain is built from TRBV10-3 and TRBJ2-3, with no clear D. V was pared by 0 bases and J by 4 bases, with 11 bases between. The germline gives CDR1 ENHRY, CDR2 SYGVKD. There are 15 residues in the CDR3. This chain's CDR3 is CAISESSRLADTQYF. The CDR3 DNA sequence: TGTGCCATCAGTGAGTCCTCACGTCTTGCAGATACGCAGTATTTT.

The rearrangement uses TRBV5-5 and TRBJ2-3, with 9 bases lining up with TRBD2. Trimming at V came to 1 base and at J to 2 bases, leaving 2 bases not matched to a gene. The CDR3 loop spans 15 amino acids. The germline CDR1 and CDR2 sequences are SGHKS and YYEKEE (reference sequence). CDR3 amino acids: CASSLWTSVTDTQYF. CDR3 sequence (DNA): TGTGCCAGCAGCTTGTGGACTAGCGTCACAGATACGCAGTATTTT.

The chain carries TRBV5-1 and TRBJ2-1; 10 nucleotides align to TRBD2. The CDR3 is 16 amino acids. The germline V gene encodes CDR1 SGHRS and CDR2 YFSETQ. V shed 5 bases and J 0 bases; nucleotides not matched to a gene: 5. Here the CDR3 reads CASRSASGGSYNEQFF. The CDR3 DNA reads TGCGCCAGCAGATCTGCTAGCGGGGGCTCCTACAATGAGCAGTTCTTC.

J is TRBJ2-3 and V is TRBV14; D is undetermined. Between the trimmed V and J ends, which lost 2 bases and 2 bases, there was a span of 5 bases. The germline CDR1 and CDR2 sequences are SGHDN and FVKESK. There are 13 residues in the CDR3. CDR3 bases: TGTGCCAGCAGCCAACTTAACACAGATACGCAGTATTTT. As protein: CASSQLNTDTQYF.

This clonotype was seen more than once but under ten times. The J gene is TRBJ1-2, the V gene TRBV18; D remains ambiguous. Trimming took 5 bases from V and 5 from J, leaving 9 bases between them. Germline CDR1 KGHSH, CDR2 LQKENI. The CDR3 consists of 12 residues. The CDR3 DNA reads TGTGCCAGCTCATCGGCAGAGTATGGCTACACCTTC. It encodes CASSSAEYGYTF.

This clonotype turned up a few times. The chain recombines TRBV5-6 with TRBJ2-1; TRBD2 agrees at 14 bases. Germline CDR1 SGHDT, CDR2 YYEEEE. This CDR3 region has 17 residues. Trimming cost V 5 bases and J 0 bases; bases outside gene matches: 4. CDR3 protein: CASRQGLAGASYNEQFF. Here the CDR3 DNA reads TGTGCCAGCAGACAGGGACTAGCGGGGGCCTCCTACAATGAGCAGTTCTTC. Supplemented by reference TRBV5-6 and TRBJ2-1, the full variable domain reads DAGVTQSPTHLIKTRGQQVTLRCSPKSGHDTVSWYQQALGQGPQFIFQYYEEEERQRGNFPDRFSGHQFPNYSSELNVNALLLGDSALYLCASRQGLAGASYNEQFFGPGTRLTVL.

This clonotype was observed a handful of times. The rearrangement links TRBV24-1 to TRBJ2-2, with 8 bases aligning to TRBD1. After removal of 2 bases from V and 2 bases from J, the junction contained 9 bases not matched to a gene. The CDR3 has 18 residues. Germline CDR1 KGHDR, CDR2 SFDVKD. The CDR3 region has the DNA TGTGCCACCAGTGATTCGAAGTTCAGGGGGCTTAACACCGGGGAGCTGTTTTTT. This gives the protein CATSDSKFRGLNTGELFF.

This clonotype was seen repeatedly, ten times or more. The CDR3 region is CASSPDRNYGYTF. CDR3 DNA: TGTGCCAGCAGCCCGGACAGGAACTATGGCTACACCTTC. The rearrangement links TRBV7-2 to TRBJ1-2, with 7 bases identical to TRBD1. Germline CDR1 SGHTA, CDR2 FQGNSA. V lost 5 bases to trimming and J lost 2 bases; unmatched junction nucleotides: 2. CDR3 size: 13 residues.

J is TRBJ2-1 and V is TRBV20-1, with D perhaps matching TRBD1 (6 bases). CDR1 and CDR2 (germline): DFQATT, SNEGSKA (reference sequence). V was shortened by 5 bases and J by 9 bases, with 14 bases between the two germline ends. The CDR3 runs 12 residues. The CDR3, as DNA: TGCAGTGCTTACTACCAGGGGCCTGAGCAGTTCTTC. Its translation: CSAYYQGPEQFF.

J is TRBJ2-2 and V is TRBV4-2; D not certain. Germline assignment: CDR1 LGHNA and CDR2 YNFKEQ. The ends were cut back, 8 bases at V and 2 bases at J, with 12 bases in the middle. The length of the CDR3 is 14 residues. CDR3 protein: CASQTVVNTGELFF. CDR3 nucleotides: TGTGCCAGCCAGACCGTGGTTAACACCGGGGAGCTGTTTTTT.

The chain employs TRBV7-6 and TRBJ1-6; 10 bases agree with TRBD1. The V segment lost 1 base and the J segment 8 bases; nucleotides outside the gene matches: 2. The CDR3 sequence is 15 residues long. In germline, CDR1 is SGHVS, CDR2 FNYEAQ. The CDR3: CASSLGTGGYSPLHF. The CDR3 nucleotides are TGTGCCAGCAGCTTAGGGACAGGGGGTTATTCACCCCTCCACTTT.

The V call is TRBV4-3, the J call TRBJ2-7, with 11 bases aligning to TRBD2. The ends lost 0 bases at V and 2 bases at J; junction bases unmatched: 9. The CDR3 sequence is 18 residues long. Germline CDR1 LGHNA, CDR2 YSLEER. CDR3 in DNA: TGCGCCAGCAGCCAAGACTGGGCTAGCGGGAGGAGGGCCTACGAGCAGTACTTC. Translated, it gives CASSQDWASGRRAYEQYF.

This chain joins TRBV2 and TRBJ2-5; D perhaps matches TRBD2 (5 bases). Per germline, CDR1 SNHLY and CDR2 FYNNEI. V was clipped by 2 bases and J by 11 bases, with 9 bases between them. CDR3 size: 11 residues. The CDR3: CASSEKRNQYF. The CDR3 DNA reads TGTGCCAGCAGTGAAAAGCGGAATCAGTACTTC.